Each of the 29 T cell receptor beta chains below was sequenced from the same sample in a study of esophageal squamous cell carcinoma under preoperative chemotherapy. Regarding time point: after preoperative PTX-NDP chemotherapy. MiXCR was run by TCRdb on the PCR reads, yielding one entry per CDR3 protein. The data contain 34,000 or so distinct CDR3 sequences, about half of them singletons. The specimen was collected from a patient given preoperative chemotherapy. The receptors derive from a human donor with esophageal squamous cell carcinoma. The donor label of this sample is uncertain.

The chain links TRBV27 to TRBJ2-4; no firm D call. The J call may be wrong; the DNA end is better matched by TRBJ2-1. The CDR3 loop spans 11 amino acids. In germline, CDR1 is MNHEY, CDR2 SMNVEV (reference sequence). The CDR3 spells CASSFRNEQFF. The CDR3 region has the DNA TGTGCCAGCAGTTTCCGCAATGAGCAGTTCTTC.

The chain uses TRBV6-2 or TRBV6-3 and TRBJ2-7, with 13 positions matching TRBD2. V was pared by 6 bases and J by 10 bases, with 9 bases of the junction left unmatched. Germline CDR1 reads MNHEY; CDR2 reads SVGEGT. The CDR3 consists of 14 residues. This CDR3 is CASSRGTSGNAQYF. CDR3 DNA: TGTGCCAGCAGCCGAGGGACTAGCGGGAACGCCCAGTACTTC.

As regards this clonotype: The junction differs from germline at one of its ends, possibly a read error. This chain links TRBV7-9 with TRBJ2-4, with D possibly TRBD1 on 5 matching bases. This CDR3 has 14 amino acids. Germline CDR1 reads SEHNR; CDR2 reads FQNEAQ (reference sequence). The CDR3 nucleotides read TGTGCCAGCTCCCGGTTGACAGCCACAGACATGCAGTACTTC. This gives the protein CASSRLTATDMQYF.

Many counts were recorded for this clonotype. CDR3: CASSQDWSYEQYF. DNA of the CDR3: TGTGCCAGCAGCCAAGATTGGAGCTACGAGCAGTACTTC. V usage is TRBV14 and J usage is TRBJ2-7; D not resolved. V was trimmed by 0 bases and J by 3 bases, leaving 6 bases between them. Germline loops: CDR1 SGHDN, CDR2 FVKESK. The CDR3 runs to 13 residues.

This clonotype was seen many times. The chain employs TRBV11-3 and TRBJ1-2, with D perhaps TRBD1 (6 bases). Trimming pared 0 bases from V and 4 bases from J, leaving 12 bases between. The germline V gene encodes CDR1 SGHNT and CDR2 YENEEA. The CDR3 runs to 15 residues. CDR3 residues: CASSLDVDSLYGYTF. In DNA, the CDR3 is TGTGCCAGCAGCTTAGATGTGGACAGCCTCTATGGCTACACCTTC.

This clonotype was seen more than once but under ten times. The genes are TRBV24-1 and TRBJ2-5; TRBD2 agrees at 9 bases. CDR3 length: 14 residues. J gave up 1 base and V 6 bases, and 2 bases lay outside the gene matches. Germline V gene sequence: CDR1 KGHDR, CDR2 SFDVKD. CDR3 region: CATSSRGGQETQYF. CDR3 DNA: TGTGCCACCAGTTCGCGGGGGGGCCAAGAGACCCAGTACTTC.

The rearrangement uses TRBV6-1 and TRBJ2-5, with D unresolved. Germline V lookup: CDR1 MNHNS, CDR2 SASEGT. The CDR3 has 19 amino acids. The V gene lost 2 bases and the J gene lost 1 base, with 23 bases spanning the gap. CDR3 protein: CASSETPPRTRLGQETQYF. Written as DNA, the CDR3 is TGTGCCAGCAGTGAAACCCCGCCCCGTACCCGTCTTGGCCAAGAGACCCAGTACTTC.

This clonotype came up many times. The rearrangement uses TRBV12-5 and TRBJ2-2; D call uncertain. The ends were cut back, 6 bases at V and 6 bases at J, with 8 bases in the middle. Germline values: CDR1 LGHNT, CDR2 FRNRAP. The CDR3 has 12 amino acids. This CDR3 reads CASGPTAGELFF. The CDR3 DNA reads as TGTGCTAGTGGACCTACCGCCGGGGAGCTGTTTTTT.

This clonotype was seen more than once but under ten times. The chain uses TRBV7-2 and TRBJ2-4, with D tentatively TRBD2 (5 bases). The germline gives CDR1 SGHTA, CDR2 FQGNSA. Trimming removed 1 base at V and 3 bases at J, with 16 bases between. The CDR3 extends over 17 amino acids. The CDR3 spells CASSLGGLSLNKNIQYF. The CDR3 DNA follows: TGTGCCAGCAGCTTAGGAGGACTCTCTTTGAACAAAAACATTCAGTACTTC.

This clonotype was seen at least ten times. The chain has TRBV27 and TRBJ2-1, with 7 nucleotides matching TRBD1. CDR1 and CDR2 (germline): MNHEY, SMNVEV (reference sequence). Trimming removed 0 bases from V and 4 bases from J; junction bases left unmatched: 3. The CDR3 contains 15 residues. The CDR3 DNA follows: TGTGCCAGCAGTTTATCTGGGACAGAGTACAATGAGCAGTTCTTC. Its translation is CASSLSGTEYNEQFF.

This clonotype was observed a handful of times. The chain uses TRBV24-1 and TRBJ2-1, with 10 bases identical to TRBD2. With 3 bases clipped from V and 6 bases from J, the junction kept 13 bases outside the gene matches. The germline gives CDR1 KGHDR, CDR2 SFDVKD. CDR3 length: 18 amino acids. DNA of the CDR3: TGTGCCACCAGTGATCCACCGGGACTAGCGAGCGGGAGCAATGAGCAGTTCTTC. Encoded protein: CATSDPPGLASGSNEQFF.

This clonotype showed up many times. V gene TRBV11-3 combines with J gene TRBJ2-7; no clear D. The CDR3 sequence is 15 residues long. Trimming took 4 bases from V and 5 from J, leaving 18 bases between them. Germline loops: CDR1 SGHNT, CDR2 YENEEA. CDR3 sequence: CASSSLEKEVDEQYF. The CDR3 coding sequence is TGTGCCAGCAGCTCCCTTGAGAAAGAGGTGGACGAGCAGTACTTC.

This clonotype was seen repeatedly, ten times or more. The CDR3 region has the DNA TGTGCCAGCAGCCCACAGGGTGTTGCCGGGGAGCTGTTTTTT. Protein sequence: CASSPQGVAGELFF. The chain recombines TRBV7-3 with TRBJ2-2; the D gene is possibly TRBD1 (6 bases). Germline V CDR1 and CDR2: SGHTA, FQGTGA. The CDR3 length is 14 residues. V dropped 5 bases and J dropped 6 bases, with 13 bases sitting between them.

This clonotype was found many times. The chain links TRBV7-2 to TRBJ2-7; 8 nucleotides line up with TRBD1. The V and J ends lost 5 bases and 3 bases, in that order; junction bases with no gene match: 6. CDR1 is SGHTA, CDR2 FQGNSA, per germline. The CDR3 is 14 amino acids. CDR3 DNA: TGTGCCAGCAGCCAGACAGGGGTAGGCTACGAGCAGTACTTC. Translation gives CASSQTGVGYEQYF.

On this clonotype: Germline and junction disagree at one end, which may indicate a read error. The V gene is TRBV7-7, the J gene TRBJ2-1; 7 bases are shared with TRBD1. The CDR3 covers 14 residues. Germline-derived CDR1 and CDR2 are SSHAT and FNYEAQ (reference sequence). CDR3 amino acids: CASSSQGVPGEQFF. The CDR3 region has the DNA TGTGCTAGCAGCTCCCAGGGGGTCCCGGGTGAGCAGTTCTTC.

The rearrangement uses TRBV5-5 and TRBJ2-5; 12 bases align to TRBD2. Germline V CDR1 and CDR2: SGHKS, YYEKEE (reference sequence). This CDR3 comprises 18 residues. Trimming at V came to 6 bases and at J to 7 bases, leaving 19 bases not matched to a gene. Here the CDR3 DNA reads TGTGCCAGCAACAGGGGCCCCGGGACTAGCGGGCCGTCGGGGACCCAGTACTTC. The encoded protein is CASNRGPGTSGPSGTQYF.

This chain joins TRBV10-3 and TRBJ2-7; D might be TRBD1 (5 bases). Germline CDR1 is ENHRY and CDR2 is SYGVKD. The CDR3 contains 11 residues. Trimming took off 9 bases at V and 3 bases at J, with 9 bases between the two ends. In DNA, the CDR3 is TGTGCCATAGGGGTGAACTACGAGCAGTACTTC. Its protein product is CAIGVNYEQYF.

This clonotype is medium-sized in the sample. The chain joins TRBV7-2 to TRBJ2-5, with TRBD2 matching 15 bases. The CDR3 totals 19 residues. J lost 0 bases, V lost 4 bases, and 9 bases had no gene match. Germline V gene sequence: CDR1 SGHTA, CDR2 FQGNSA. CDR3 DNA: TGTGCCAGCAGCTCCCAACCGGGACTAGCGGGGGGTAACCAAGAGACCCAGTACTTC. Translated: CASSSQPGLAGGNQETQYF.

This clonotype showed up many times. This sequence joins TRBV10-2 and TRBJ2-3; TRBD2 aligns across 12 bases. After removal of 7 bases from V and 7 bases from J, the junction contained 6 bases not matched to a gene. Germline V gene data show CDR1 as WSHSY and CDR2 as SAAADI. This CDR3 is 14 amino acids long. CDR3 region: CASILAGGLNTQYF. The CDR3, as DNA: TGCGCCAGCATCCTAGCGGGGGGGCTTAATACGCAGTATTTT.

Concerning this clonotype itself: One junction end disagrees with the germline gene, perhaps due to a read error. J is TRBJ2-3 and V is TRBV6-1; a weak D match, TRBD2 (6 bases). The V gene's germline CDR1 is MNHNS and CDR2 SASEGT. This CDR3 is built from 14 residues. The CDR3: CRSRRGRAVNTQYF. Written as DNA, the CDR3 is TGTCGCAGCAGGCGGGGACGAGCCGTCAACACGCAGTACTTT.

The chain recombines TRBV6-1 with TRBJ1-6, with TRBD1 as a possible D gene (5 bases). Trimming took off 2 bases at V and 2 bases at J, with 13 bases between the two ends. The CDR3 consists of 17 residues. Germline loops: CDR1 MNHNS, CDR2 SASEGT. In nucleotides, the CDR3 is TGTGCCAGCAGTGAACGGGAGGGGACTCCCTATAATTCACCCCTCCACTTT. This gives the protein CASSEREGTPYNSPLHF.

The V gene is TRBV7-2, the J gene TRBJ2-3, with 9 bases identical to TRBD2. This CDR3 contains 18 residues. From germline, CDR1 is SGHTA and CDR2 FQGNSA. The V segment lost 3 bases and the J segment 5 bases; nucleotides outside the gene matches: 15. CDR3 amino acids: CASSFPTSGSRLVDTQYF. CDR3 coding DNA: TGTGCCAGCAGCTTTCCGACTAGCGGCTCTAGGCTTGTAGATACGCAGTATTTT.

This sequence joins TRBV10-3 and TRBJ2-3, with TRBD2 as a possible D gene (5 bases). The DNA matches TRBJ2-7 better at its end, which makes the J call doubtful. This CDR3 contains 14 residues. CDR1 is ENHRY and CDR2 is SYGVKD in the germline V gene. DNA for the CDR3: TGTGCCATCAGTGAGTCGTCGGGGTACAATGAGCAGTACTTC. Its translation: CAISESSGYNEQYF.

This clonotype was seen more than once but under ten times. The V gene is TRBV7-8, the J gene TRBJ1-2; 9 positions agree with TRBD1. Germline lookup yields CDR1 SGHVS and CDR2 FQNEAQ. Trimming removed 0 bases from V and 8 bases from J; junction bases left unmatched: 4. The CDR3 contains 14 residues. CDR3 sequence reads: CASSLAGQGTGYTF. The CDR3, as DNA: TGTGCCAGCAGCTTAGCGGGACAGGGAACGGGCTACACCTTC.

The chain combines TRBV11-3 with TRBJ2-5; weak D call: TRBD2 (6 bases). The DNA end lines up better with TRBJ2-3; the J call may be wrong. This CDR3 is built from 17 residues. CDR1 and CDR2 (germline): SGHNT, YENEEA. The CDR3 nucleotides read TGTGCCAGCAGCTTCGAAGCCGGGAGAGGGAACCAAGAGACGCAGTATTTT. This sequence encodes CASSFEAGRGNQETQYF.

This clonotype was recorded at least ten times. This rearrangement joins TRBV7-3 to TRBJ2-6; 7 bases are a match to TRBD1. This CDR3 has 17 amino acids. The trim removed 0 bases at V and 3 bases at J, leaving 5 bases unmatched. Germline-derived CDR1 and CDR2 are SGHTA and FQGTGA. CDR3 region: CASSLTGGLVGANVLTF. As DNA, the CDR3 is TGTGCCAGCAGCTTAACAGGGGGCCTCGTTGGGGCCAACGTCCTGACTTTC.

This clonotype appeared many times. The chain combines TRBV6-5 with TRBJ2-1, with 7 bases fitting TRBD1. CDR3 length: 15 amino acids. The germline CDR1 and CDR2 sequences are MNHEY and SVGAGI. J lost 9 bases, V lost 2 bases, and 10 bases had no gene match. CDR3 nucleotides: TGTGCCAGCAGTTACGGCGGACAGGCCTTCAGTGAGCAGTTCTTC. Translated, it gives CASSYGGQAFSEQFF.

CDR3 loop: CASSQGVDSSYEQYF. For the CDR3, the DNA is TGTGCCAGCAGCCAAGGGGTGGACAGCTCCTACGAGCAGTACTTC. The chain uses TRBV4-2 and TRBJ2-7, with D maybe TRBD1 (6 bases). CDR3 size: 15 residues. Germline V gene data show CDR1 as LGHNA and CDR2 as YNFKEQ. Trimming cost V 1 base and J 0 bases, with 10 bases left between them.

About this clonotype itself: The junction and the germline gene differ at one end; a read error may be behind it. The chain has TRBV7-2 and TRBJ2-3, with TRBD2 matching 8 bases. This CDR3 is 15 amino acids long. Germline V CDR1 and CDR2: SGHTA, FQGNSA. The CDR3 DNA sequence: TGTGCCGGGGGCTCCGGGGGGGTTAGCCAAGATACCCAGTACTTT. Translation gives CAGGSGGVSQDTQYF.